This TCR beta chain is drawn from a study of spatial heterogeneity in lung cancer. The time point is: sample taken at primary tumor resection. Whole RNA came from tumor, nontumor lung or frozen PBMC and was sequenced without being sorted. Broader study findings: Ubiquitous expanded tumor TCRs showed up in blood more at resection than follow-up.

To note about this clonotype: Its antigen remains unknown.

MiXCR, applied by TCRdb to the 5' RACE reads, yields one record per CDR3 protein. The data hold 10,000 to 11,000 distinct CDR3 sequences, with approximately 6.3% observed a single time. The CDR3 contains 15 residues. J lost 5 bases, V lost 9 bases, and 14 bases had no gene match. Per the germline V gene, CDR1 is KGHSH and CDR2 is LQKENI. Sequencing was performed on PBMCs, taken at surgery. The clonotype was recovered from a male donor with early-stage non-small cell lung cancer. The chain joins TRBV18 to TRBJ2-7; 9 positions agree with TRBD1. The CDR3 nucleotides read TGTGCCAGTTCCAAGTTACAGGGGGCCGGGGACGAGCAGTACTTC. Amino acid sequence: CASSKLQGAGDEQYF.